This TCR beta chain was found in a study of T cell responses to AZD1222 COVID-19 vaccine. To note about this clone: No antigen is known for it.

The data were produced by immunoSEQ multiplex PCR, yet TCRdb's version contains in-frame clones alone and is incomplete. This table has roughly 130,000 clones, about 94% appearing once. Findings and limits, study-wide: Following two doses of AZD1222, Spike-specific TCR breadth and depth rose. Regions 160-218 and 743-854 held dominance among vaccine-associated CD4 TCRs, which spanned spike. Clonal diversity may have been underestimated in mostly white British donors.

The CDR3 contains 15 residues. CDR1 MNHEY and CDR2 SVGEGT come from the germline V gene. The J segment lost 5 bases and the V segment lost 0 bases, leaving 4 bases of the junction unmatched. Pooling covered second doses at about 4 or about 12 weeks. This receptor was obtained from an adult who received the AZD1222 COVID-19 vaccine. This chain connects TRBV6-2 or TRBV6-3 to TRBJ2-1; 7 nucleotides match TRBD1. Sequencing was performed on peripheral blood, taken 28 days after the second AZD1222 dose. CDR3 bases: TGTGCCAGCAGTTACTCGAAGGGGGCCAACAATGAGCAGTTCTTC. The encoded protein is CASSYSKGANNEQFF.